This TCR beta chain was identified during a study of T-cell memory formation after mild COVID-19 (dated by TCRdb to the early 2020s). In terms of the full investigation: Most TCR sequence clusters were specific to one of the two donors. In a couple of donors, T-cell clones that expanded and contracted after mild COVID-19 were followed by sequencing TCRalpha and TCRbeta repertoires longitudinally. Two young, previously healthy adult volunteers, one female and one male, were included in the cohort.

Including the terminal cysteine and phenylalanine, the CDR3 comprises 17 residues. Only the CDR3 DNA is retained, 51 bases long and in frame from the first base. From a lookup of the germline V gene, CDR1 and CDR2 are SGHVS and FNYEAQ. The trim is 4 bases for V and 4 bases for J, with a gap of 20 bases between the germline ends. Ficoll-Paque density gradient centrifugation was the method used to isolate PBMCs. Overall results and qualifications from the work: The detection of some responding clones in pre-infection memory suggests that pre-existing cross-reactive memory T cells joined the SARS-CoV-2 response. The second-wave clones that peaked on day 37 were not confirmed to be SARS-CoV-2 specific. Contracting CD4+ clones appeared mostly in the CM and EM memory subsets, whereas CD8+ clones were enriched in EMRA. Clones contracting from day 15 to 85 had balanced CD4/CD8 phenotypes, while a second wave expanding from day 15 to 37 was biased towards CD4+. Only a couple of mild cases were covered by the study, and larger cohorts that include severe cases with pre-infection samples were considered necessary.

Sequencing relied on an Illumina NovaSeq 6000. TCRalpha and TCRbeta cDNA libraries were constructed by 5'RACE with constant-segment primers, with sample barcodes and unique molecular identifiers being introduced. RNA was extracted from every sample with Trizol reagent. Library amplification was performed in two PCR steps, and a second sample barcode and Illumina TruSeq adapters were introduced in the second step. The libraries were sequenced on an Illumina NovaSeq using 2 x 150 bp paired-end reads. In the source study's methods: Demultiplexing of reads and collapsing into UMI-guided consensus sequences were performed with migec v1.2.7. Using mixcr v2.1.11, the UMI consensuses were aligned to TRA and TRB V and J templates and assembled into clonotypes. Expanded or contracted clonotypes were those called significant by both edgeR and NoisET, with noise models trained on biological replicates. edgeR calls used a false discovery rate-adjusted p below 0.01 and a log2 fold-change threshold of 1. As an exploratory analysis of dynamics, max-normalized trajectories of the 1000 most abundant clonotypes were examined by PCA with hierarchical clustering. Separately sequenced CD4+ and CD8+ repertoires were used to assign the CD4 or CD8 phenotype of responding clones. TCRdb's own reprocessing of the public reads used fastp at Q25 and MiXCR and kept productive beta chains. CDR3 protein duplicates are merged, each entry listing the most common genes and DNA. These V and J calls are TCRdb output, not the study's own analysis. In this sample the table shows around 250,000 distinct CDR3 sequences, just over 15% of which occur a single time. 2% to 2.5% of the sample goes to the ten largest clones.

This clonotype appeared a few times. Its antigen remains unidentified. No clone much larger than this one lies a single base away; base qualities are absent. The receptor was isolated from an adult woman who had mild COVID-19 (a few samples of this study predate the infection). The sample titles of this study are shuffled in the database, so cell type and time point are left out; the donor was told from shared clones. The source material was PBMCs or a T cell subset sorted from them (not recorded which). Rearrangement joined TRBV7-6 to TRBJ2-1; the D segment could be TRBD2, given 6 matching bases. CDR3 protein: CASSSRLGGEGYNEQFF. At the DNA level, the sequence is TGTGCCAGCAGCTCGAGGCTGGGGGGTGAGGGGTACAATGAGCAGTTCTTC.